This record covers a single T cell receptor (beta chain). The antigen remains undetermined. V dropped 11 bases and J dropped 2 bases, with 25 bases sitting between them. The CDR3 has 16 amino acids. In germline, CDR1 is ENHRY, CDR2 SYGVKD. This entry belongs to a study of T cell responses to AZD1222 COVID-19 vaccine. General study findings and limits: Just 5 or 6 AZD1222 recipients tested seropositive at baseline.

Generated by immunoSEQ multiplex PCR, the TCRdb table keeps only in-frame clones and is missing some. The sample holds around 160,000 clones; 80% to 95% are singletons and the top ten take about 3%. Material: peripheral blood, obtained on day 0 of MenACWY control vaccination. J is TRBJ2-7 and V is TRBV10-3, with D possibly TRBD2 on 5 matching bases. The source is an adult in good health. Here the CDR3 DNA reads TGTGCCGTCGCCTCAGCGGCTGCGGTCGCGACCTACGAGCAGTACTTC. Its protein product is CAVASAAAVATYEQYF.